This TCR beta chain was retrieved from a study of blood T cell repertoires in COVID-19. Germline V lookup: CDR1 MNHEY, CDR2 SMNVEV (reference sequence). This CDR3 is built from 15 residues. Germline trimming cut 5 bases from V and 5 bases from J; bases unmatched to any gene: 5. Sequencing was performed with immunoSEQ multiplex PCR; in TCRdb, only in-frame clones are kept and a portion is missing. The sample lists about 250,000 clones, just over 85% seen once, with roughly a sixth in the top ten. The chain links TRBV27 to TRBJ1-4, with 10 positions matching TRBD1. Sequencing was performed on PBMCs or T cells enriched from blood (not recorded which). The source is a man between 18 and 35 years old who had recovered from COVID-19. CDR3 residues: CASSTDRGPNEKLFF. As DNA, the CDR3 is TGTGCCAGCAGTACCGACAGGGGGCCGAATGAAAAACTGTTTTTT.